This T cell receptor (beta chain) was documented in a study of T cells in localized non-small cell lung cancer. With 2 bases removed from V and 7 bases from J, the gap between germline ends came to 12 bases. The CDR3 has 13 amino acids. Germline V lookup: CDR1 SNHLY, CDR2 FYNNEI. About this clone: Its antigen is as yet unknown.

Clones were sequenced by immunoSEQ multiplex PCR, and TCRdb holds only the in-frame ones, with some missing. The table records 30,000 to 45,000 clones, approximately 89% of them present only once. Study-level results: Investigators sequenced only a single tumor region, leaving heterogeneity possible. Within adjacent lung there appeared a median around 60 of the top 100 tumor clones.

The J gene is TRBJ2-7, the V gene TRBV2; D remains unclear. The TCR sequence derives from a woman aged 40 to 75 with stage I lung adenocarcinoma. The sample was peripheral blood, taken before any cancer treatment. CDR3 nucleotide sequence: TGTGCCAGCAGTGAACCGTGGGTTTGGGAGCAGTACTTC. Its protein is CASSEPWVWEQYF.